This TCR beta chain comes out of a study of CD8 T cells in Susac syndrome. CD8+ and CD4+ T cells from blood underwent TCR beta sequencing, which was carried out in a high-throughput format. Random hexamers served to reverse transcribe about 0.45 to 1 ug RNA. immunoSEQ multiplex PCR amplified TCR beta CDR3 across 54 Vbeta, 13 Jbeta. TCRdb used MiXCR to reprocess the immunoSEQ multiplex PCR reads, holding one entry per CDR3 protein. The repertoire includes approximately 280,000 distinct CDR3 sequences, about 85% of them detected once, and around 0.11% sits in the top ten. Trimming left V 6 bases short and J 2 bases short, with 11 bases between. CDR3 size: 14 residues. Germline CDR1 reads LNHDA; CDR2 reads SQIVND (reference sequence).

Sequencing input: CD8+ T cells from PBMCs. V and J are TRBV19 and TRBJ2-1, with TRBD2 as a possible D gene (7 bases). This clonotype was sampled from a human donor with multiple sclerosis. In nucleotides, the CDR3 is TGTGCCAGTAGGCCGGGGGGCGCCTACAATGAGCAGTTCTTC. Translation: CASRPGGAYNEQFF.